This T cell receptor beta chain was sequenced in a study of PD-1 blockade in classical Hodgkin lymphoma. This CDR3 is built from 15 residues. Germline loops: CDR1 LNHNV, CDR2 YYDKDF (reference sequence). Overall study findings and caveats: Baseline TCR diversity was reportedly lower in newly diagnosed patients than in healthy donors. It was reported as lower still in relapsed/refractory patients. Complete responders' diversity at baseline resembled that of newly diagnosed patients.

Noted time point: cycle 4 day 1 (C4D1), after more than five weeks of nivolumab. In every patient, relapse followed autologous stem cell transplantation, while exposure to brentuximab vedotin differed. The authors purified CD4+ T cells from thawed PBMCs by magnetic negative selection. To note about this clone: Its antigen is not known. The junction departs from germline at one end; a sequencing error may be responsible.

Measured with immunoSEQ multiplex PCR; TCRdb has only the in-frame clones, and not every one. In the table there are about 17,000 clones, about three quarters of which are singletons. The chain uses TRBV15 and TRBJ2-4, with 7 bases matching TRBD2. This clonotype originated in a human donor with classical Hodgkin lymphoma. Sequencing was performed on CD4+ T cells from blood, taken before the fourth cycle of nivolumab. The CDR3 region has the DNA TGTACCACCAGCGGGGACGTCGTAGCCAAAAACATTCAGTACTTC. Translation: CTTSGDVVAKNIQYF.